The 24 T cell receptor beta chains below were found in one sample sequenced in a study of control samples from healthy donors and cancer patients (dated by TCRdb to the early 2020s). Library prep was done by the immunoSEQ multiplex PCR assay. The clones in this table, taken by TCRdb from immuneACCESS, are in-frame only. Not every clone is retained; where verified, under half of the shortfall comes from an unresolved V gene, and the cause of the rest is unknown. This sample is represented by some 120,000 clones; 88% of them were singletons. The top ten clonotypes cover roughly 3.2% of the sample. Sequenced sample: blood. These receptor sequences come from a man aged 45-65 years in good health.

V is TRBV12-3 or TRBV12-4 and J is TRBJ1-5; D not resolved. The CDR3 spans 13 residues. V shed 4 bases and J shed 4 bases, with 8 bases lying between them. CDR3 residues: CASSSRSNQPQHF. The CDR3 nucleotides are TGTGCCAGCAGTTCCCGAAGTAATCAGCCCCAGCATTTT.

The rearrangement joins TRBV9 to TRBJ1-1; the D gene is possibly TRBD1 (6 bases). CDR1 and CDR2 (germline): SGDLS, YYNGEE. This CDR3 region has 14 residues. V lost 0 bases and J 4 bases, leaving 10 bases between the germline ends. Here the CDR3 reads CASSVGTGSTEAFF. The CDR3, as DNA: TGTGCCAGCAGCGTAGGAACAGGGAGCACTGAAGCTTTCTTT.

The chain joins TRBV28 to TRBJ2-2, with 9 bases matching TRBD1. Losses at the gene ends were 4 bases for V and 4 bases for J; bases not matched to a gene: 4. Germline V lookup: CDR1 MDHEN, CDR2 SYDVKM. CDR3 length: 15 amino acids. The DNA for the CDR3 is TGTGCCAGCAGTTACAGGGGGCTTGGCACCGGGGAGCTGTTTTTT. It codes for CASSYRGLGTGELFF.

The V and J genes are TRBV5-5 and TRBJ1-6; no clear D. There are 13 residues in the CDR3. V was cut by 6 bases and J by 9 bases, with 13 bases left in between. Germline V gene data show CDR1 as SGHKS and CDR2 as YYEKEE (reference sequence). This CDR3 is CASTLDPRSPLHF. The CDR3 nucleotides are TGTGCCAGCACCCTGGACCCCCGTTCACCCCTCCACTTT.

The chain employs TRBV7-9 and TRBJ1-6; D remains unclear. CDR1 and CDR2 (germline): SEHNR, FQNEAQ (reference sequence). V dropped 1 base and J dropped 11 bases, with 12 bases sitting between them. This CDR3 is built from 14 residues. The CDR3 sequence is CASSLGTQVAPLHF. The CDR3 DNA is TGTGCCAGCAGCTTAGGGACCCAGGTTGCACCCCTCCACTTT.

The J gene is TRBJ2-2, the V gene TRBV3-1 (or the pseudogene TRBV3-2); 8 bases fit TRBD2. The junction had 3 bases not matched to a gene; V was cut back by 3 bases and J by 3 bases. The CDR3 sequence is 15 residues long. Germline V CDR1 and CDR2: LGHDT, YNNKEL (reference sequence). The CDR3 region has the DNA TGTGCCAGCAGCCACTCGGGGGGGCACACCGGGGAGCTGTTTTTT. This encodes CASSHSGGHTGELFF.

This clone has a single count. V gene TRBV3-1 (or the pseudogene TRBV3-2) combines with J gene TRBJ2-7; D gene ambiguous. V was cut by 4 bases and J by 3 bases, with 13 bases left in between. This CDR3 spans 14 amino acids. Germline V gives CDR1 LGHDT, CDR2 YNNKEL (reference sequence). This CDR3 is CASSREATRYEQYF. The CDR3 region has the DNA TGTGCCAGCAGCCGAGAAGCAACACGCTACGAGCAGTACTTC.

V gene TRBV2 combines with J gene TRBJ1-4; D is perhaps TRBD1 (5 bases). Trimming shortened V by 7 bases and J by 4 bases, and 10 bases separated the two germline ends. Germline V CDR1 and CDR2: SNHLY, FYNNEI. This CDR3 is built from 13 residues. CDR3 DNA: TGTGCCAGCACCGACAGACTTAATGAAAAACTGTTTTTT. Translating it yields CASTDRLNEKLFF.

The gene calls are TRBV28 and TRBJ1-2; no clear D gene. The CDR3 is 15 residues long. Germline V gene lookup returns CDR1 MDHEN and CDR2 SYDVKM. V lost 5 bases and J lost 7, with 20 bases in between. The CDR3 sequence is CASSVEGAGFGGYTF. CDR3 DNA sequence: TGTGCCAGCAGTGTAGAGGGCGCGGGTTTTGGTGGCTACACCTTC.

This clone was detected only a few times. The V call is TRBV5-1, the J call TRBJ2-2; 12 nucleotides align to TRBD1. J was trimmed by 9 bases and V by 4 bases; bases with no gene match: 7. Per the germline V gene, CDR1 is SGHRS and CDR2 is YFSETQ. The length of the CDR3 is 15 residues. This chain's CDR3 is CASSQTGQGARELFF. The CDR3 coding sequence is TGCGCCAGCAGCCAAACGGGACAGGGGGCCCGGGAGCTGTTTTTT. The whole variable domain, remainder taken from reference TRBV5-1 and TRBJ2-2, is KAGVTQTPRYLIKTRGQQVTLSCSPISGHRSVSWYQQTPGQGLQFLFEYFSETQRNKGNFPGRFSGRQFSNSRSEMNVSTLELGDSALYLCASSQTGQGARELFFGEGSRLTVL.

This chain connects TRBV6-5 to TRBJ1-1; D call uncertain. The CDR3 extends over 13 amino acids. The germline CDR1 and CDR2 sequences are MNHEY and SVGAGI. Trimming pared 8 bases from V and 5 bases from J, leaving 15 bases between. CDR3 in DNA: TGTGCCAGCCATAGCCCGGTACCTACTGAAGCTTTCTTT. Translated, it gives CASHSPVPTEAFF.

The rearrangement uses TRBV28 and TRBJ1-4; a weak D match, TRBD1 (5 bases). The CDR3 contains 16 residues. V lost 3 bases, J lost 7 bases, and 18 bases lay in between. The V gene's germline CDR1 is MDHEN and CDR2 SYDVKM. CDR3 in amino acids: CASSFVGTLASEKLFF. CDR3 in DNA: TGTGCCAGCAGTTTCGTCGGGACCCTGGCTAGTGAAAAACTGTTTTTT.

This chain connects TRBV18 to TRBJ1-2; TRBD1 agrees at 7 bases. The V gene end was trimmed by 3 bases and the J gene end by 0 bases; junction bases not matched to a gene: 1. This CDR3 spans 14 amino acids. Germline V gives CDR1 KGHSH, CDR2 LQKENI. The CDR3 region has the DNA TGTGCCAGCTCACCTGGACAGGCTAACTATGGCTACACCTTC. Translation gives CASSPGQANYGYTF.

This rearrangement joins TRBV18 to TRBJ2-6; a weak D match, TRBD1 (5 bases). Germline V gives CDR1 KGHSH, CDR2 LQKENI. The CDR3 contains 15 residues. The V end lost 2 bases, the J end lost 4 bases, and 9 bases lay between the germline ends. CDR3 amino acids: CASSPAGIGANVLTF. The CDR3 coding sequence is TGTGCCAGCTCACCAGCAGGGATAGGGGCCAACGTCCTGACTTTC.

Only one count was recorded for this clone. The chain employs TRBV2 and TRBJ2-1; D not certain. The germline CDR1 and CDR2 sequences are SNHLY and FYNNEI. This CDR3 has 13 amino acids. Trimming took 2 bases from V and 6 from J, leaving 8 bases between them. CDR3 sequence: CASSEYYSNEQFF. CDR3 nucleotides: TGTGCCAGCAGTGAATATTACTCCAATGAGCAGTTCTTC.

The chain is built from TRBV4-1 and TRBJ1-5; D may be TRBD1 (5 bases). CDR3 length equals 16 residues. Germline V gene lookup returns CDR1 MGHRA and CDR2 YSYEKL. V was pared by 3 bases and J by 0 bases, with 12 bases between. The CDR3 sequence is CASSHPTADSNQPQHF. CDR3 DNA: TGCGCCAGCAGCCACCCGACAGCGGATAGCAATCAGCCCCAGCATTTT.

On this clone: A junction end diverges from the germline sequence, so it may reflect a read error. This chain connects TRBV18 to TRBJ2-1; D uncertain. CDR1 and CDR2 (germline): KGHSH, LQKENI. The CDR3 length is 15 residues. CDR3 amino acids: CASSLWQSSYNGQFF. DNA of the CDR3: TGTGCCAGCTCGTTATGGCAAAGCTCCTACAATGGGCAGTTCTTC.

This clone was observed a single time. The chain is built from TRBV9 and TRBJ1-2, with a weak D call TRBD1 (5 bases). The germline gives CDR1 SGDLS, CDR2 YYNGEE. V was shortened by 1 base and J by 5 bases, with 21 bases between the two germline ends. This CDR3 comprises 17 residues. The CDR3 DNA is TGTGCCAGCAGCGTAAACCCCGGGCGTGTGACAGATTATGGCTACACCTTC. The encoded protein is CASSVNPGRVTDYGYTF.

CDR3 sequence: CASSAEGNQPQHF. In nucleotides, the CDR3 is TGTGCCAGCAGCGCCGAAGGCAATCAGCCCCAGCATTTT. The rearrangement joins TRBV9 to TRBJ1-5; D is unresolved. With 3 bases removed from V and 2 bases from J, the gap between germline ends came to 6 bases. Germline V gene lookup returns CDR1 SGDLS and CDR2 YYNGEE. The CDR3 is made up of 13 amino acids.

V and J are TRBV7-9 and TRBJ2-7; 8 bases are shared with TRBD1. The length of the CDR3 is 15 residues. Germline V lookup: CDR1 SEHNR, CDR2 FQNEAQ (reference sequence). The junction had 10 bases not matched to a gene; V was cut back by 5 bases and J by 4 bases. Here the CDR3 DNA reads TGTGCCAGCAGCCCCCCCACACAGGGGGGATACGAGCAGTACTTC. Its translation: CASSPPTQGGYEQYF.

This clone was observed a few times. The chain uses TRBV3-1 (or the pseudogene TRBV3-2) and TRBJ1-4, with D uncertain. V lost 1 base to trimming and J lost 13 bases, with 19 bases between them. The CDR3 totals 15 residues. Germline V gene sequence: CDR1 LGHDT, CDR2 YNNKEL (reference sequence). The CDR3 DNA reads TGTGCCAGCAGCCAAGGTCCGATAGCCACATTCGGACTGTTTTTT. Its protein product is CASSQGPIATFGLFF.

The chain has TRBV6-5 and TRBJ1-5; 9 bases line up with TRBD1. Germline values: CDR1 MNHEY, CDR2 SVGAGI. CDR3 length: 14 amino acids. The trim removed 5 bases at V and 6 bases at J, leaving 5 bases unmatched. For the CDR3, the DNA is TGTGCCAGCAGTCTGACAGGGGGTACTCAGCCCCAGCATTTT. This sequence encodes CASSLTGGTQPQHF.

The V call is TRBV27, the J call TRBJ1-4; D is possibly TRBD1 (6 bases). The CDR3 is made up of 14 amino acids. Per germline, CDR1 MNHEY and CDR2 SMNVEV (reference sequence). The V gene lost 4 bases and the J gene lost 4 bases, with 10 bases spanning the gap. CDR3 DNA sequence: TGTGCCAGCAGTTCACAGGGTTATAATGAAAAACTGTTTTTT. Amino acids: CASSSQGYNEKLFF.

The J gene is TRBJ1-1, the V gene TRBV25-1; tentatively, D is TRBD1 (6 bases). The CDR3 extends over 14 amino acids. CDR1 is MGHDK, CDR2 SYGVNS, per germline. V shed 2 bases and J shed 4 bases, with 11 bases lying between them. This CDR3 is CASSETGMGTEAFF. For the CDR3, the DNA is TGTGCCAGCAGTGAAACAGGGATGGGCACTGAAGCTTTCTTT.